The T cell receptor beta chain described here comes from a study of metastatic and nonmetastatic thyroid tumors. Whole-study context: Where malignant and benign thyroid patients were concerned, repertoires were compared across blood and tumor or nodule tissue. Findings of the study overall: Reported TCR beta diversity, measured in blood and tumor, was significantly higher for malignant thyroid tumors than for benign nodules.

Germline CDR1 reads SGHTA; CDR2 reads FQGNSA. The trim removed 5 bases at V and 5 bases at J, leaving 8 bases unmatched. This CDR3 comprises 17 residues. All patients were untreated before thyroid surgery. TCRdb re-called clones via MiXCR from the PCR reads. The repertoire consists of 4,500 to 6,500 clones, with around 20% occurring once and the leading ten covering 6% to 7%. In this sample, this clone is medium-sized. Its specificity is not known. The chain recombines TRBV7-2 with TRBJ2-3, with 15 bases fitting TRBD2. The sequence was obtained from a female donor with papillary thyroid cancer or a benign thyroid nodule (not recorded which). Some clones in this sample may be carry-over from other donors' samples. Sequenced: adjacent normal tissue. The CDR3 spells CASSPGLAGGLVDTQYF. The CDR3, as DNA: TGTGCCAGCAGCCCCGGACTAGCGGGGGGGCTGGTAGATACGCAGTATTTT.